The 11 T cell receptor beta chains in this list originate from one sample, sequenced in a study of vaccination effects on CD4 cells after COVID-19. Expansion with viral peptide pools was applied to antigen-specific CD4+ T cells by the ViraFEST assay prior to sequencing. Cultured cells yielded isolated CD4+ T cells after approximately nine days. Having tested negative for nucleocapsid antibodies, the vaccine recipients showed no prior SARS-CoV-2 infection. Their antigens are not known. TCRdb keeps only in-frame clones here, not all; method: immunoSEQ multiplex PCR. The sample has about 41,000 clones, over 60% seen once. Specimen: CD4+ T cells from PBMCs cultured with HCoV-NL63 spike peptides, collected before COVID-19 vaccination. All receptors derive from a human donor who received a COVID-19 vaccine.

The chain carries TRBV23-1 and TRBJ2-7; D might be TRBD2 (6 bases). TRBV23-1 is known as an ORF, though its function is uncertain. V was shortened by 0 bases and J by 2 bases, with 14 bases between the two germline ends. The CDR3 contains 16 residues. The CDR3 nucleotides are TGCGCCAGCAGTCAATCTGCTTGGAGGGGCGCCTACGAGCAGTACGTC. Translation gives CASSQSAWRGAYEQYV.

Written as DNA, the CDR3 is TGTGCCACAGGGACAGGGGGGTCTGGGGCCAACGTCCTGACTTTC. It encodes CATGTGGSGANVLTF. V gene TRBV24-1 combines with J gene TRBJ2-6; 11 nucleotides line up with TRBD1. The V and J ends lost 10 bases and 1 base, in that order; junction bases with no gene match: 2. Germline V gene lookup returns CDR1 KGHDR and CDR2 SFDVKD. This CDR3 has 15 amino acids.

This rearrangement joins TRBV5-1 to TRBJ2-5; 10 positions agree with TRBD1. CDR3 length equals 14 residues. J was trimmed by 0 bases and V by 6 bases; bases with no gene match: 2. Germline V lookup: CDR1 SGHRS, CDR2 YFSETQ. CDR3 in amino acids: CASKGQGYQETQYF. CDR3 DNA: TGCGCCAGCAAGGGACAGGGGTACCAAGAGACCCAGTACTTC. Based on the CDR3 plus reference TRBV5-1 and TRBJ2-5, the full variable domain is KAGVTQTPRYLIKTRGQQVTLSCSPISGHRSVSWYQQTPGQGLQFLFEYFSETQRNKGNFPGRFSGRQFSNSRSEMNVSTLELGDSALYLCASKGQGYQETQYFGPGTRLLVL.

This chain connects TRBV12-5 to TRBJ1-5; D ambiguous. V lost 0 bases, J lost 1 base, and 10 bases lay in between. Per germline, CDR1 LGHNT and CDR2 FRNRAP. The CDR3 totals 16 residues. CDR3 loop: CASGLVTPMSNQPQHF. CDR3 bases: TGTGCTAGTGGTTTGGTAACCCCTATGAGCAATCAGCCCCAGCATTTT.

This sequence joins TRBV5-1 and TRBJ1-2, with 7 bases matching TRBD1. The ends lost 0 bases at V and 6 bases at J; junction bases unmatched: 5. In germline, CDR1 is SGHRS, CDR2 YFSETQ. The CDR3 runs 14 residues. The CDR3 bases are TGCGCCAGCAGCTTGGATGGGCAGGGGGATGGCTACACCTTC. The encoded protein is CASSLDGQGDGYTF.

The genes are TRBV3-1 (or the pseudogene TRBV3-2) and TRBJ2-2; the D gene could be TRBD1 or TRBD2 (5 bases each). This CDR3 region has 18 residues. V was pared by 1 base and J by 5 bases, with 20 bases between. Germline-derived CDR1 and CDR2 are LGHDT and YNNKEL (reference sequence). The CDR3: CASSQVSGASPQTGELFF. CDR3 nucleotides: TGTGCCAGCAGCCAAGTGAGTGGGGCTAGCCCTCAGACCGGGGAGCTGTTTTTT.

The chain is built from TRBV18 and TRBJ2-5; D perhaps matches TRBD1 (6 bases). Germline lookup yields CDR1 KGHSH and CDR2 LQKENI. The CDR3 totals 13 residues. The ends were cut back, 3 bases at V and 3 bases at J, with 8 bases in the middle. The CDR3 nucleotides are TGTGCCAGCTCACCCGGACAGAAAGAGACCCAGTACTTC. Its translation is CASSPGQKETQYF.

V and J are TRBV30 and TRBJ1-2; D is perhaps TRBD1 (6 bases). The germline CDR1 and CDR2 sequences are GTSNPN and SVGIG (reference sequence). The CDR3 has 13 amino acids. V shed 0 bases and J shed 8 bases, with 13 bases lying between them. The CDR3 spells CAWSVNRDWGYTF. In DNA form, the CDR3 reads TGTGCCTGGAGTGTTAACAGGGATTGGGGCTACACCTTC. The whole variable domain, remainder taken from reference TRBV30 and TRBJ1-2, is SQTIHQWPATLVQPVGSPLSLECTVEGTSNPNLYWYRQAAGRGLQLLFYSVGIGQISSEVPQNLSASRPQDRQFILSSKKLLLSDSGFYLCAWSVNRDWGYTFGSGTRLTVV.

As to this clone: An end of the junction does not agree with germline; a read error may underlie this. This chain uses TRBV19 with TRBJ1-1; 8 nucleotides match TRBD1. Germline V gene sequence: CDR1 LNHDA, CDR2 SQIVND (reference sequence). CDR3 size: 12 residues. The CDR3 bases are TGTGCCAGTAGTCCGACAGGGGCGCCCGGCAGGTTT. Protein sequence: CASSPTGAPGRF.

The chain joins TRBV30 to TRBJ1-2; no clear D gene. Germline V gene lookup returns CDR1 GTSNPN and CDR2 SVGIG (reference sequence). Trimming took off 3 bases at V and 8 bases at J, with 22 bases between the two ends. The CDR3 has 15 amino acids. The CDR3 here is CAWSPGRSAYGGYTF. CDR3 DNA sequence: TGTGCCTGGAGCCCTGGGCGGTCCGCCTATGGAGGCTACACCTTC.

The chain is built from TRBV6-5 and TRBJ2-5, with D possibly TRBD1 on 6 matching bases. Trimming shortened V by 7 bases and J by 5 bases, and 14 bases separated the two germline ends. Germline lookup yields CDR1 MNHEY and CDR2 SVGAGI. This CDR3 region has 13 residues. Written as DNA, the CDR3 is TGTGCCAGCAACAGGGCGGAGCTGGAGACCCAGTACTTC. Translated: CASNRAELETQYF.